This TCR beta chain was retrieved from a study of T cell responses to AZD1222 COVID-19 vaccine. Study-wide findings and caveats: Females outnumbered males among donors, who were mostly white British; clonal diversity was possibly underestimated. Spike-specific TCR breadth and depth grew following two AZD1222 doses. Close to half of spike-specific TCRs reportedly recognize unmutated variant regions.

With respect to this clone: No antigen is known for it.

Repertoires were generated with immunoSEQ multiplex PCR, while TCRdb's copy carries only in-frame clones and drops some. The table lists over 130,000 clones, 80% to 95% of them singletons. Sequenced here: peripheral blood, sampled 28 days after the second AZD1222 dose. The receptor was derived from an adult who received the AZD1222 COVID-19 vaccine.

The CDR3 DNA reads as TGTGCCAGGCGGGCAGGGGGCTCCTATAATTCACCCCTCCACTTT. It codes for CARRAGGSYNSPLHF. The rearrangement links TRBV7-2 to TRBJ1-6, with 7 bases lining up with TRBD1. Trimming cost V 9 bases and J 0 bases; bases outside gene matches: 5. Germline CDR1 is SGHTA and CDR2 is FQGNSA. CDR3 length equals 15 residues.